This paragraph reports one T cell receptor beta chain. What it recognizes is unknown. These data are taken from a study of human T cells and chemical hapten exposure. Overall study context: Each week of the roughly 24-week study, patients had diphenylcyclopropenone applied to the scalp. Regarding the study as a whole: Against controls, expanded TCRs gave rise to significantly more large CDR3 similarity clusters. Alopecia was present in the donors, so their immune response may differ from healthy people's.

The CDR3 contains 14 residues. V lost 3 bases and J lost 9, with 12 bases in between. Time point noted: patch test 1, 2 weeks after DPC sensitization. Treatment of the sample: therapeutic diphenylcyclopropenone sensitization with weekly scalp DPC. TCRdb analysed the RACE reads with MiXCR anew, one entry per CDR3 protein. The table includes fewer than 200,000 distinct CDR3 sequences, approximately 20% detected once. This chain uses TRBV12-3 or TRBV12-4 with TRBJ1-6, with D possibly TRBD1 on 5 matching bases. This receptor was identified in a woman in her fifties or sixties with alopecia areata. Some clones in this sample may be carry-over from other donors' samples. The sequences come from whole blood, collected in connection with sensitization to the hapten diphenylcyclopropenone (DPC). The CDR3 region has the DNA TGTGCCAGCAGTTTTTTGGGGGGAAGTTCACCCCTCCACTTT. Residues: CASSFLGGSSPLHF.